The sequence of this T cell receptor beta chain was determined in a study of CD8 T cells in ankylosing spondylitis. Study-wide results and caveats: Reportedly, significant enrichment of disease-linked clones occurred in matched ankylosing spondylitis synovial fluid. A TCR beta motif of about eight highly homologous variants appeared characteristic of ankylosing spondylitis blood. Reactive arthritis synovial fluid and blood were previously reported to contain some motif variants.

Quantitative 5'-RACE was performed with molecular barcodes, and it yielded the TCR beta libraries. TCRdb processed the 5' RACE reads anew with MiXCR; each CDR3 protein has one entry. The data contain fewer than 750,000 distinct CDR3 sequences, under 20% of them singletons. This clonotype was picked up a small number of times. Its target is unknown. This CDR3 has 15 amino acids. Germline CDR1 is SEHNR and CDR2 is FQNEAQ (reference sequence). V lost 5 bases to trimming and J lost 7 bases; unmatched junction nucleotides: 5. This receptor was obtained from a male donor with ankylosing spondylitis. Sample: blood, either unsorted or a sorted T cell fraction (not recorded which). V and J are TRBV7-9 and TRBJ2-2, with 12 bases lining up with TRBD2. The CDR3, as DNA: TGTGCCAGCAGCATGACTAGCGGGAGTATCGGGGAGCTGTTTTTT. This codes for CASSMTSGSIGELFF. The entire variable domain, with the rest obtained from reference TRBV7-9 and TRBJ2-2, is as follows: DTGVSQNPRHKITKRGQNVTFRCDPISEHNRLYWYRQTLGQGPEFLTYFQNEAQLEKSRLLSDRFSAERPKGSFSTLEIQRTEQGDSAMYLCASSMTSGSIGELFFGEGSRLTVL.